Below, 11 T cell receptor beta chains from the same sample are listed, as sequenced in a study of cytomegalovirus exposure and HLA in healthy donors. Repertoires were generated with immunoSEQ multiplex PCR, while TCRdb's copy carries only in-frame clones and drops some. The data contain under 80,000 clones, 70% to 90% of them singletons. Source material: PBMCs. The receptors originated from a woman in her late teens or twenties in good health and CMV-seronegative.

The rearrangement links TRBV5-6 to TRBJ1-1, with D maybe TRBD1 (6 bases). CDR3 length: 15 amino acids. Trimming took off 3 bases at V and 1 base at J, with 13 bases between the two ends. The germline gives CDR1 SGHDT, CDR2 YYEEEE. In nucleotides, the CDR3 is TGTGCCAGCAGCTCAACCACAGGGACGAACACTGAAGCTTTCTTT. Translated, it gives CASSSTTGTNTEAFF.

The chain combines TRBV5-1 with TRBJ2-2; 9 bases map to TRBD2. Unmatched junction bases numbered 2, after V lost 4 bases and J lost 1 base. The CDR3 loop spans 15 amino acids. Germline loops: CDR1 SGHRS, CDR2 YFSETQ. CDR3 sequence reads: CASSTTSGNTGELFF. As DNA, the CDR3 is TGCGCCAGCAGCACGACTAGCGGGAACACCGGGGAGCTGTTTTTT.

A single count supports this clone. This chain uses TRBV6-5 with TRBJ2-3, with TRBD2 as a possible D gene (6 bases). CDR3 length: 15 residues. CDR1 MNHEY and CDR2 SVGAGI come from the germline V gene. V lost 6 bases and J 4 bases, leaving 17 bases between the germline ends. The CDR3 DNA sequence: TGTGCCAGCAGAACCATCAGGAGGGGAGCAGATACGCAGTATTTT. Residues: CASRTIRRGADTQYF.

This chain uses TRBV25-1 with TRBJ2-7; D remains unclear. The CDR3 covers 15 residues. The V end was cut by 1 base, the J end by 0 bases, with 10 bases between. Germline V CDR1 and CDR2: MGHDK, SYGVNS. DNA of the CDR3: TGTGCCAGCAGTGAATTTAGTGCTAGCTCCTACGAGCAGTACTTC. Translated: CASSEFSASSYEQYF.

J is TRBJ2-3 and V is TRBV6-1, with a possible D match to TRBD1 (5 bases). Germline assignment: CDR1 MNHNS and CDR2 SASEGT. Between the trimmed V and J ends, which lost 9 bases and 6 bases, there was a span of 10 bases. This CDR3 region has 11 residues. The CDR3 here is CASKQVDTQYF. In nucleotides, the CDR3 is TGTGCCAGTAAACAGGTTGATACGCAGTATTTT.

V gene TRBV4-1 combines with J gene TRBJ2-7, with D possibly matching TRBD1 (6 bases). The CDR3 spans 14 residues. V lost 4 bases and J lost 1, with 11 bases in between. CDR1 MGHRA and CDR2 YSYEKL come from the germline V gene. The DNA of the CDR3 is TGCGCCAGCAGCCCCAGGACAGATTCCTACGAGCAGTACTTC. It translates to CASSPRTDSYEQYF.

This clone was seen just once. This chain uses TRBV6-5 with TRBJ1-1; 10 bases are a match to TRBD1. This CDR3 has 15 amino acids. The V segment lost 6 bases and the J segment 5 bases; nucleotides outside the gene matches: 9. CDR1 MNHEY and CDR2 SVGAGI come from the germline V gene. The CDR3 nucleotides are TGTGCCAGCAGGTGGGTACCGGGACAGGGGACTGAAGCTTTCTTT. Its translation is CASRWVPGQGTEAFF.

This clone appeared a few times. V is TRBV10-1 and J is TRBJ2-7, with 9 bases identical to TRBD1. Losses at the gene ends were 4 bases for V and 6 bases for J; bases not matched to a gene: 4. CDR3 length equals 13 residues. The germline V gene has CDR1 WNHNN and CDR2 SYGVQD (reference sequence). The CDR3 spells CASSAGTGIEQYF. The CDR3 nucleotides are TGCGCCAGCAGTGCCGGGACAGGGATCGAGCAGTACTTC.

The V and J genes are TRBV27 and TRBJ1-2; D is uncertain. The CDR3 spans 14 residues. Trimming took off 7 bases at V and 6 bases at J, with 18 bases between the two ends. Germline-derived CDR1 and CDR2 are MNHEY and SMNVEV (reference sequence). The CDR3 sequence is CASMARVNSDGYTF. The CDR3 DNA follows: TGTGCCAGCATGGCACGGGTAAACTCGGATGGCTACACCTTC.

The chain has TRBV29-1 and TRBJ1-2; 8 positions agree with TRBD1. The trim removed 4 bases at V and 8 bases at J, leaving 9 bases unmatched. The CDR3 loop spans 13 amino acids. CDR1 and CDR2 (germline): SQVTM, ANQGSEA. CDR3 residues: CSVVGQGASGYTF. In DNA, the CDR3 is TGCAGCGTTGTCGGGCAGGGGGCTAGCGGCTACACCTTC. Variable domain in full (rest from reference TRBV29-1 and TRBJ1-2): SAVISQKPSRDICQRGTSLTIQCQVDSQVTMMFWYRQQPGQSLTLIATANQGSEATYESGFVIDKFPISRPNLTFSTLTVSNMSPEDSSIYLCSVVGQGASGYTFGSGTRLTVV.

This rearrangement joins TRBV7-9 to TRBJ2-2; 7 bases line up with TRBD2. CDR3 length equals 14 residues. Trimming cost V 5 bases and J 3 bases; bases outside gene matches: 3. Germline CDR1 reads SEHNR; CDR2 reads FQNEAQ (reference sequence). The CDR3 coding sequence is TGTGCCAGCAGCGAAGCGGGGTACACCGGGGAGCTGTTTTTT. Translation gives CASSEAGYTGELFF.